This T cell receptor (beta chain) was retrieved from a study of shared clonotypes between healthy human individuals. About the research overall: Three plates each covered CD4 naive and memory; CD8 naive two, CD8 memory one.

For this clone: The antigen remains undetermined.

Germline V gives CDR1 WNHNN, CDR2 SYGVQD (reference sequence). Trimming shortened V by 6 bases and J by 8 bases, and 20 bases separated the two germline ends. The CDR3 sequence is 14 residues long. Study conclusions and caveats: Between several donors, naive CD4 clonotypes were shared at a level of approximately 5%. On the whole, naive subsets had larger estimated richness than memory subsets had.

Using immunoSEQ multiplex PCR, the repertoire was profiled, and TCRdb retains in-frame clones only, with some absent. The profile shows some 980,000 clones, roughly 72% of them singletons. This sequence joins TRBV10-1 and TRBJ2-7; D remains unclear. Sequencing was carried out using memory CD4+ T cells sorted from blood. Described subset: CD45RA-negative fraction. This TCR was recovered from a young man in good health. The CDR3, as DNA: TGCGCCAGCAGCTTGGAAGGAGCGCGCACCAAGCAGTACTTC. Protein product: CASSLEGARTKQYF.